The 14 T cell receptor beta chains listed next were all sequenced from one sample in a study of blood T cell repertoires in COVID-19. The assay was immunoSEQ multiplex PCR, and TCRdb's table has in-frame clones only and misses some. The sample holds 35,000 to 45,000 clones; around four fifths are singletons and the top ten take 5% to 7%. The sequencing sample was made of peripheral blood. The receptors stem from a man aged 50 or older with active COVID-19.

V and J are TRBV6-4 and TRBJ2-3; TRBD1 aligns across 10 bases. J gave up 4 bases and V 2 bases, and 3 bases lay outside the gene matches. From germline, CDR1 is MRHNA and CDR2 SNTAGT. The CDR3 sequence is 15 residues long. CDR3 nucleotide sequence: TGTGCCAGCAGTGACGGGACAGGGGAGGCAGATACGCAGTATTTT. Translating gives CASSDGTGEADTQYF.

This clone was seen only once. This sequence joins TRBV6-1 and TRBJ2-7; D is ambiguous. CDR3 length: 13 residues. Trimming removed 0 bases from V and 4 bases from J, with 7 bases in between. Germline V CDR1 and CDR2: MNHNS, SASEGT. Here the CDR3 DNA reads TGTGCCAGCAGTGAAGCTAGAGGTTACGAGCAGTACTTC. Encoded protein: CASSEARGYEQYF.

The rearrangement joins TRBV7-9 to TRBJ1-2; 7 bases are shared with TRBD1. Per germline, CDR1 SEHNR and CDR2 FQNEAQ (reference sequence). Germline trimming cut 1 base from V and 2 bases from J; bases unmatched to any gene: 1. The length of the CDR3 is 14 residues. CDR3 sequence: CASSLVQGNYGYTF. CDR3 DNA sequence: TGTGCCAGCAGCTTAGTACAGGGGAACTATGGCTACACCTTC.

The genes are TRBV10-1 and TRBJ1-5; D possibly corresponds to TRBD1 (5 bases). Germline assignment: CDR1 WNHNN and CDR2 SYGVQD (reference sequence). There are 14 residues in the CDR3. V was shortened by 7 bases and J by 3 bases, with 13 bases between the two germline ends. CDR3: CASIVQAFNQPQHF. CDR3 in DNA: TGCGCCAGCATTGTACAGGCCTTCAATCAGCCCCAGCATTTT.

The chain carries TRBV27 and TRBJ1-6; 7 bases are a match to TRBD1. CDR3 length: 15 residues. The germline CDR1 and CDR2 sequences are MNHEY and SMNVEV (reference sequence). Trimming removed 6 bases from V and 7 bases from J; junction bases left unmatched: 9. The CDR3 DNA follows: TGTGCCAGCAGCAATGGACAGGCGGCCAATTCACCCCTCCACTTT. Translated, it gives CASSNGQAANSPLHF.

In nucleotides, the CDR3 is TGTGCCTGGAGTGTAAACGAGAACAATGAGCAGTTCTTC. Protein product: CAWSVNENNEQFF. The chain has TRBV30 and TRBJ2-1; D is ambiguous. V was clipped by 0 bases and J by 5 bases, with 8 bases between them. The CDR3 contains 13 residues. CDR1 is GTSNPN and CDR2 is SVGIG in the germline V gene (reference sequence).

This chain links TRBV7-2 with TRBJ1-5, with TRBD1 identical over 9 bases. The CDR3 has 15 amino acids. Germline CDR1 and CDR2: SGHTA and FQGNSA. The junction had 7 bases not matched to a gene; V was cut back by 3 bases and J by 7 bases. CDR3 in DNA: TGTGCCAGCAGCTTCTCACAGGGGGCAGGGCAGCCCCAGCATTTT. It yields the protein CASSFSQGAGQPQHF.

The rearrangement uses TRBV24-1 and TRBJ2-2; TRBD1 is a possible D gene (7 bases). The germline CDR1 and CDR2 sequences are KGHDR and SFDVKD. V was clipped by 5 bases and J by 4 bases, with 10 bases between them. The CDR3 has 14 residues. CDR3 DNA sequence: TGTGCCACCAGTGTCCAGGGGGGCACCGGGGAGCTGTTTTTT. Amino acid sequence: CATSVQGGTGELFF.

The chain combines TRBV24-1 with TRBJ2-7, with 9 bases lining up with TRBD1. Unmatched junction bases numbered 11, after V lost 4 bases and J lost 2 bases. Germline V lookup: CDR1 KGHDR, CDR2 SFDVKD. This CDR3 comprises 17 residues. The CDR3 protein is CATSDLFRDRVAYEQYF. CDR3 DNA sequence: TGTGCCACCAGTGACCTATTCCGGGACAGGGTTGCCTACGAGCAGTACTTC.

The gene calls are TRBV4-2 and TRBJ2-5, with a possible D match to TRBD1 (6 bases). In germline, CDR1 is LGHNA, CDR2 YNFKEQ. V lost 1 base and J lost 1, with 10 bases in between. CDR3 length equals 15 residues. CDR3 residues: CASSQAGQSQETQYF. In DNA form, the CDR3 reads TGTGCCAGCAGCCAAGCTGGACAGTCCCAAGAGACCCAGTACTTC.

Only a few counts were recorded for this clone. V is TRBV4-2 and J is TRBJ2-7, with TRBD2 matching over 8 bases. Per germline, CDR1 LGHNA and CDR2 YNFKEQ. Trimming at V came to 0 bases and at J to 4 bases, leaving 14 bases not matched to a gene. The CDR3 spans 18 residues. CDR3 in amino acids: CASSQEKMAGTRSYEQYF. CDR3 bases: TGTGCCAGCAGCCAAGAAAAGATGGCTGGGACTAGGAGTTACGAGCAGTACTTC.

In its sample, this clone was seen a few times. The CDR3 coding sequence is TGTGCCAGCAGTTCCCCAACGGACAGGGAAGATACGCAGTATTTT. It is translated as CASSSPTDREDTQYF. The chain couples TRBV27 to TRBJ2-3; TRBD1 aligns across 8 bases. The CDR3 sequence is 15 residues long. The V gene's germline CDR1 is MNHEY and CDR2 SMNVEV (reference sequence). The V gene end was trimmed by 4 bases and the J gene end by 5 bases; junction bases not matched to a gene: 8.

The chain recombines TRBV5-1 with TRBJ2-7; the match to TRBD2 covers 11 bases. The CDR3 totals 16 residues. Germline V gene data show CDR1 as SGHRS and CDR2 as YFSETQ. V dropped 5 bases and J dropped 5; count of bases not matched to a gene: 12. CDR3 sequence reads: CASSISGRAGINEQYF. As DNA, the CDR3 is TGCGCCAGCAGTATTAGCGGGAGGGCCGGGATCAACGAGCAGTACTTC.

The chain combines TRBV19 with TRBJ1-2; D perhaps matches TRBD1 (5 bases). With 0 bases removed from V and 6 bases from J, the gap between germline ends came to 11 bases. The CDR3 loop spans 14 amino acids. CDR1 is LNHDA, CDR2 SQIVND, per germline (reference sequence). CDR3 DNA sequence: TGTGCCAGTAGTATAGAACAGGCCAGGCATGGCTACACCTTC. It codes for CASSIEQARHGYTF.